Listed here is a single TCR beta chain. Germline CDR1 reads KGHSH; CDR2 reads LQKENI. Trimming cost V 0 bases and J 4 bases, with 4 bases left between them. The CDR3 has 14 amino acids. This entry belongs to a study of T-cell memory formation after mild COVID-19. TCRdb analysed the 5' RACE reads with MiXCR anew, one entry per CDR3 protein. The repertoire holds about 110,000 distinct CDR3 sequences, with 15% to 20% as singletons. This TCR came from an adult woman who had mild COVID-19 (a few samples of this study predate the infection). Cell type and time point are not known. The source material was PBMCs or a T cell subset sorted from them (not recorded which). The chain uses TRBV18 and TRBJ2-6; D unresolved. In DNA, the CDR3 is TGTGCCAGCTCACCACCGGAAGGGGCCAACGTCCTGACTTTC. Protein sequence: CASSPPEGANVLTF. Using reference TRBV18 and TRBJ2-6 for the parts outside the CDR3, the full variable domain is NAGVMQNPRHLVRRRGQEARLRCSPMKGHSHVYWYRQLPEEGLKFMVYLQKENIIDESGMPKERFSAEFPKEGPSILRIQQVVRGDSAAYFCASSPPEGANVLTFGAGSRLTVL.